These 14 T cell receptor beta chains share one sample of origin, sequenced in a study of cytomegalovirus exposure and HLA in healthy donors. Researchers ran the PCR with 60 Vbeta and 13 Jbeta primers. Generated by immunoSEQ multiplex PCR, the TCRdb table keeps only in-frame clones and is missing some. The table lists fewer than 250,000 clones, more than 75% of them singletons. What was sequenced was PBMCs. The origin of the receptors is a woman in her 30s in good health and CMV-seropositive.

This rearrangement joins TRBV7-2 to TRBJ1-2; 7 bases match TRBD1. The CDR3 is 16 residues long. Trimming took 0 bases from V and 3 from J; bases not matched to a gene: 7. From germline, CDR1 is SGHTA and CDR2 FQGNSA. The chain's CDR3 is CASSLAVRQGDYGYTF. Written as DNA, the CDR3 is TGTGCCAGCAGCTTAGCAGTCAGACAGGGAGACTATGGCTACACCTTC. The entire variable domain, with the rest obtained from reference TRBV7-2 and TRBJ1-2, is as follows: GAGVSQSPSNKVTEKGKDVELRCDPISGHTALYWYRQSLGQGLEFLIYFQGNSAPDKSGLPSDRFSAERTGGSVSTLTIQRTQQEDSAVYLCASSLAVRQGDYGYTFGSGTRLTVV.

V usage is TRBV21-1 and J usage is TRBJ1-5; whether TRBD1, the table's D call, matches the DNA was not checked. TRBV21-1 is termed a pseudogene. The CDR3 is made up of 17 amino acids. Here the CDR3 reads CAKADKEEDRLNQPQHF. Here the CDR3 DNA reads TGTGCCAAAGCCGACAAAGAGGAGGACAGGCTCAATCAGCCCCAGCATTTT.

The gene calls are TRBV10-3 and TRBJ2-3; 12 bases agree with TRBD2. This CDR3 has 17 amino acids. V lost 6 bases and J lost 2; bases outside the gene matches: 9. Germline CDR1 and CDR2: ENHRY and SYGVKD. The CDR3 DNA follows: TGTGCCATCAGCCTACTAGCGGGGGGCCAGAACACAGATACGCAGTATTTT. Residues: CAISLLAGGQNTDTQYF.

The CDR3 loop is CASSLEGANVLTF. CDR3 in DNA: TGTGCCAGCAGCTTAGAGGGGGCCAACGTCCTGACTTTC. The rearrangement joins TRBV5-5 to TRBJ2-6; D call uncertain. Germline CDR1 is SGHKS and CDR2 is YYEKEE (reference sequence). The CDR3 extends over 13 amino acids. Trimming took 2 bases from V and 4 from J, leaving 4 bases between them.

This sequence joins TRBV28 and TRBJ2-7; TRBD1 matches 8 bases. The CDR3 extends over 14 amino acids. CDR1 is MDHEN and CDR2 is SYDVKM in the germline V gene. V gave up 6 bases and J gave up 0 bases; unmatched junction bases: 4. CDR3 amino acids: CASRDRELSYEQYF. As DNA, the CDR3 is TGTGCCAGCAGGGACAGGGAACTCTCCTACGAGCAGTACTTC.

The chain couples TRBV5-4 to TRBJ2-5, with 7 bases identical to TRBD1. TRBJ2-7 explains the end of the DNA better; the J call may be wrong. The CDR3 runs to 14 residues. Germline V lookup: CDR1 SGHNT, CDR2 YYREEE (reference sequence). The chain's CDR3 is CASSLVGTAYEQYF. CDR3 coding DNA: TGTGCCAGCAGCTTGGTAGGGACAGCCTACGAGCAGTACTTC.

Notes on this clone: The junction departs from the called germline gene at one end, perhaps through a read error. The CDR3 DNA reads TGTTCCAGCAGCTCAGTGACGGGGAGAGCTTTCTTT. Translating gives CSSSSVTGRAFF. V gene TRBV7-9 combines with J gene TRBJ1-1; no clear D. The CDR3 has 12 residues. CDR1 SEHNR and CDR2 FQNEAQ come from the germline V gene (reference sequence).

This clone was detected a few times. The V call is TRBV5-1, the J call TRBJ2-7; a weak D match, TRBD2 (6 bases). CDR3 length equals 16 residues. Germline V gene data show CDR1 as SGHRS and CDR2 as YFSETQ. V gave up 5 bases and J gave up 2 bases, with 20 bases separating them. For the CDR3, the DNA is TGCGCCAGCAGGGTGGAGGGAGCTTCCCATCCCTACGAGCAGTACTTC. Translation gives CASRVEGASHPYEQYF.

The chain uses TRBV5-8 and TRBJ2-5; 10 bases align to TRBD1. CDR1 SGHTS and CDR2 YDEGEE come from the germline V gene. The length of the CDR3 is 16 residues. With V trimmed by 4 bases and J by 1 base, 7 bases remained unmatched. CDR3 region: CASSPGTGVTQETQYF. The CDR3 DNA reads TGTGCCAGCAGCCCCGGGACAGGGGTCACCCAAGAGACCCAGTACTTC.

V usage is TRBV28 and J usage is TRBJ1-3; TRBD1 might be the D (5 bases). V lost 7 bases, J lost 0 bases, and 10 bases lay in between. The CDR3 runs 14 residues. Germline V gene data show CDR1 as MDHEN and CDR2 as SYDVKM. The CDR3 loop reads CASTSGDSGNTIYF. CDR3 sequence (DNA): TGTGCCAGCACCTCGGGGGACTCTGGAAACACCATATATTTT.

The chain links TRBV6-5 to TRBJ1-5; D is perhaps TRBD1 (5 bases). V dropped 6 bases and J dropped 5 bases, with 11 bases sitting between them. From germline, CDR1 is MNHEY and CDR2 SVGAGI. This CDR3 is 13 amino acids long. The CDR3 DNA follows: TGTGCCAGCAGGCGGGGCATGGATCAGCCCCAGCATTTT. Translated: CASRRGMDQPQHF.

The chain is built from TRBV6-1 and TRBJ2-1, with D perhaps matching TRBD1 (5 bases). The CDR3 sequence is 14 residues long. Germline V gene sequence: CDR1 MNHNS, CDR2 SASEGT. V dropped 7 bases and J dropped 6 bases, with 16 bases sitting between them. DNA for the CDR3: TGTGCCAGCAAGTGGCAATACAGGAGCAATGAGCAGTTCTTC. Translating it yields CASKWQYRSNEQFF.

The rearrangement uses TRBV19 and TRBJ1-5, with 9 positions matching TRBD1. Per the germline V gene, CDR1 is LNHDA and CDR2 is SQIVND (reference sequence). The CDR3 runs to 18 residues. V lost 3 bases and J lost 4; bases outside the gene matches: 13. The CDR3 nucleotides read TGTGCCAGTAGTATCGAACCCGGGACAGGGTCCTCTAATCAGCCCCAGCATTTT. Residues: CASSIEPGTGSSNQPQHF.

J is TRBJ2-3 and V is TRBV30, with 9 positions matching TRBD1. The ends lost 6 bases at V and 5 bases at J; junction bases unmatched: 12. The CDR3 has 15 amino acids. Germline V CDR1 and CDR2: GTSNPN, SVGIG (reference sequence). DNA of the CDR3: TGTGCCTGCGATTCCGGGACAGGGTCGGGAGATACGCAGTATTTT. It encodes CACDSGTGSGDTQYF.